This paragraph covers one TCR beta chain sequence. Its target antigen remains unknown. Within one base of it there is no much larger clone, and no base qualities were kept. V lost 2 bases and J lost 3 bases; the stretch between them is 4 bases long. The CDR3 starts with the cysteine, ends with the phenylalanine, and has 12 residues. Only the CDR3 DNA stays, 36 bases, in frame from base 1. The immunoSEQ Assay, a bias-controlled multiplex PCR, was used to amplify TCRbeta CDR3 regions from genomic DNA. Processing in the source paper ran as follows. Within the assay, amplification of reference gene primers was used to estimate how many nucleated cells each sample contained. To quantify the absolute abundance of each unique TCRbeta CDR3 rearrangement, sequence reads were collapsed and filtered. For each sample, productive Simpson clonality was calculated as the square root of Simpson's diversity index across productive rearrangements. The immuneACCESS repertoire file appears here via TCRdb, limited to in-frame rearrangements. These files lack a portion of the clones; in checked studies, under half of the deficit traces to unresolved V genes, and the cause of the others is not known. That table furnishes V, J and clone size, whereas the DNA furnished D and trimming. The sample records about 50,000 clones, approximately 80% of which are singletons. About 39% of the sample is held by the ten biggest clonotypes.

The collaborating institutions used their own protocols to collect whole blood in K2EDTA tubes. For TCRbeta analysis, collaborators shipped samples in one of three forms: frozen whole blood, isolated PBMCs, or DNA extracted from either of those sample types. This entry comes from a study of blood T cell repertoires in COVID-19 (TCRdb year 2020). Some background on the complete study: Samples from collaborators originated in the United States, Italy and Spain and spanned both the acute and convalescent phases of COVID-19. The material from the prospective study consisted of cDNA or gDNA derived from T cells, B-cell-depleted T cells, or PBMCs. Deeply sampled blood TCRbeta repertoires from subjects exposed to, actively infected with, or recovered from COVID-19 were included in the dataset. A freely available public database, intended as a resource for researchers studying the immune response to SARS-CoV-2, is where the repertoires were released. The samples were drawn from the first 160 participants of the ongoing ImmuneRACE study and from 1,254 subjects provided by 6 global collaborators. A de-identified subject ID, COVID-19 status, age in years and sex were almost always included in the sample metadata. HLA class I and class II types, where available, came from metadata supplied by the sample provider rather than from assay-based typing. Results and caveats for the whole study, not just this receptor: The amount of clinical and demographic metadata varied by source and participant and was provided uncurated.

The receptor chain draws on TRBV12-3 or TRBV12-4 and TRBJ1-1, with the D gene call left open. Specimen: peripheral blood. The sequence derives from a man in his 70s with active or convalescent COVID-19. The DNA reads TGTGCCAGCAGTTTACCGTACACTGAAGCTTTCTTT. Its product reads: CASSLPYTEAFF.